The text below deals with one T cell receptor beta chain. Its antigen is still unknown. The sample originates from a study of T-cell memory formation after mild COVID-19. Overall study: Largely, TCR clusters stayed within a single donor.

TCRdb re-called the 5' RACE reads with MiXCR, one entry per CDR3 protein. The profile shows around 250,000 distinct CDR3 sequences, approximately 15% of them singletons. The length of the CDR3 is 16 residues. The ends lost 4 bases at V and 3 bases at J; junction bases unmatched: 7. CDR1 and CDR2 from the germline V gene are SGHVS and FNYEAQ. Findings and caveats of the study: A balance of CD4 and CD8 characterized clones contracting day 15 to 85, whereas later expanders leaned CD4+. Second-wave clones with a day 37 peak had unconfirmed SARS-CoV-2 specificity.

The sequence was obtained from an adult woman who had mild COVID-19 (a few samples of this study predate the infection). Cell type and time point are not known. This chain uses TRBV7-6 with TRBJ2-3, with 10 bases lining up with TRBD2. The sample consisted of PBMCs or a T cell subset sorted from them (not recorded which). This CDR3 is CASSSQLAGATDTQYF. CDR3 coding DNA: TGTGCCAGCAGCTCCCAGCTAGCGGGAGCTACAGATACGCAGTATTTT.